The source of this T cell receptor (beta chain) is a study of beta chain features in type 1 diabetes. This clone was observed a handful of times. The antigen remains undetermined. The study, taken as a whole, reports: At VDJ recombination sites, type 1 diabetes patients had fewer insertions and more deleted nucleotides. cDNA-based reads could over-represent cells with high TCR expression. Within each of all four CD4+ subsets, Type 1 diabetes patients had TCRB CDR3s that were moderately but significantly shorter.

Central memory, naive, regulatory and stem cell-like memory CD4+ cells were sorted by CD45RO/CCR7/CD25/CD127/CD95/CD27. Reverse transcribing all isolated RNA meant expressed TCRB transcripts were sequenced. Produced via immunoSEQ multiplex PCR; TCRdb's table is partial and in-frame only. The data hold around 170,000 clones, with about 9.8% observed a single time. In germline, CDR1 is SGHRS, CDR2 YFSETQ. V lost 0 bases to trimming and J lost 1 base; unmatched junction nucleotides: 10. This CDR3 has 18 amino acids. Sample: central memory CD4+ T cells from blood. This TCR was sampled from a woman aged 18-35 years in good health. The genes are TRBV5-1 and TRBJ2-7; 10 bases are a match to TRBD2. Written as DNA, the CDR3 is TGCGCCAGCAGCTTGGTACCCAGCGGGGGGGCCGAATCCTACGAGCAGTACTTC. Its translation is CASSLVPSGGAESYEQYF. Variable domain in full (rest from reference TRBV5-1 and TRBJ2-7): KAGVTQTPRYLIKTRGQQVTLSCSPISGHRSVSWYQQTPGQGLQFLFEYFSETQRNKGNFPGRFSGRQFSNSRSEMNVSTLELGDSALYLCASSLVPSGGAESYEQYFGPGTRLTVT.